This T cell receptor beta chain was recorded in a study of human T cells and chemical hapten exposure. Study conclusions and caveats: As the donors had alopecia, their immune response may differ from healthy people's.

V was clipped by 1 base and J by 4 bases, with 9 bases between them. This CDR3 contains 14 residues. Germline lookup yields CDR1 MGHRA and CDR2 YSYEKL. The time point here: patch test 1, 2 weeks after DPC sensitization. Described treatment: therapeutic diphenylcyclopropenone sensitization with weekly scalp DPC. Total RNA extraction was carried out from unfractionated whole blood. Ahead of applying each patch test, blood was sampled. Many counts were recorded for this clonotype. Its target is not known. TCRdb recomputed calls from the RACE reads with MiXCR, one row per CDR3 protein. The sample holds 39,000 or so distinct CDR3 sequences, just under 4% seen once.

The sequence derives from a middle-aged man with alopecia areata. Some clones in this sample may be carry-over from other donors' samples. The chain couples TRBV4-1 to TRBJ2-3; no reliable D call. Source: whole blood, taken in connection with sensitization to the hapten diphenylcyclopropenone (DPC). The CDR3: CASSQGPVADTQYF. The CDR3 nucleotides read TGCGCCAGCAGCCAAGGCCCGGTCGCAGATACGCAGTATTTT.